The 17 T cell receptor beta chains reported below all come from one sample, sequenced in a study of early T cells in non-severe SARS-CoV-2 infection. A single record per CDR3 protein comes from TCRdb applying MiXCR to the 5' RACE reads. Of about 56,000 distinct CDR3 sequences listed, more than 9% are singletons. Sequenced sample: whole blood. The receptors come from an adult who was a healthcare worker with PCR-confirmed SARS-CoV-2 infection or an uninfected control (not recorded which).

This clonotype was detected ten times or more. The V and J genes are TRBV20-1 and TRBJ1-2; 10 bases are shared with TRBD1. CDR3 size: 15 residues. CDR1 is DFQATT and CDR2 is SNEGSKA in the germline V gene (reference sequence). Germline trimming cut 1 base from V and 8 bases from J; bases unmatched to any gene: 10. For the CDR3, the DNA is TGCAGTGCTAGAGGCGGGGACAGGGGCCTTTGGGGCTACACCTTC. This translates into CSARGGDRGLWGYTF.

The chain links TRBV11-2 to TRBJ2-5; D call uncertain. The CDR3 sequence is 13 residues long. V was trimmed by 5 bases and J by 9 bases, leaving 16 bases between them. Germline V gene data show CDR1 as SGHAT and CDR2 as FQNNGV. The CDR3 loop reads CASSIGPSAAQYF. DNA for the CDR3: TGTGCCAGCAGCATAGGACCTTCGGCGGCCCAGTACTTC. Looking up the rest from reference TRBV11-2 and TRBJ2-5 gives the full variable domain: EAGVAQSPRYKIIEKRQSVAFWCNPISGHATLYWYQQILGQGPKLLIQFQNNGVVDDSQLPKDRFSAERLKGVDSTLKIQPAKLEDSAVYLCASSIGPSAAQYFGPGTRLLVL.

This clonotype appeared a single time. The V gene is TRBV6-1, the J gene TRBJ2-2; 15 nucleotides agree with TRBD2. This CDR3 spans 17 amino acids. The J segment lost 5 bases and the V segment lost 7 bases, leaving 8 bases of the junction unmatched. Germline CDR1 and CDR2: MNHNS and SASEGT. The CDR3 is CASTGLAGGPVTGELFF. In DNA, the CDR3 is TGTGCCAGCACCGGACTAGCGGGAGGGCCCGTTACCGGGGAGCTGTTTTTT.

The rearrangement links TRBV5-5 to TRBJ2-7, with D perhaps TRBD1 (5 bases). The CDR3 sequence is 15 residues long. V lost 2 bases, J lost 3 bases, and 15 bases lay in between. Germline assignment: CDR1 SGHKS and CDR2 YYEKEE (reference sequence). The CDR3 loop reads CASSLHVTAYYEQYF. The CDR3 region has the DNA TGTGCCAGCAGCTTACATGTGACAGCTTACTACGAGCAGTACTTC.

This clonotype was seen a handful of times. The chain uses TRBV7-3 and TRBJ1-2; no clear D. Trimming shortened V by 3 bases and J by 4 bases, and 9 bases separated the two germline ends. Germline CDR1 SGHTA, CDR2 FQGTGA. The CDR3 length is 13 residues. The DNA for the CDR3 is TGTGCCAGCAGCTTTGACAACTTCTATGGCTACACCTTC. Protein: CASSFDNFYGYTF.

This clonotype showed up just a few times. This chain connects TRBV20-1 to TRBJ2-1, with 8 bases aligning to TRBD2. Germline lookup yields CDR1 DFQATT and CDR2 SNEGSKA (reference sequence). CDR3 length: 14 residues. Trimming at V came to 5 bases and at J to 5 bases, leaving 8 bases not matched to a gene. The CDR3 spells CSAVTSGYDNEQFF. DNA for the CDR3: TGCAGTGCTGTCACTAGCGGTTACGACAATGAGCAGTTCTTC.

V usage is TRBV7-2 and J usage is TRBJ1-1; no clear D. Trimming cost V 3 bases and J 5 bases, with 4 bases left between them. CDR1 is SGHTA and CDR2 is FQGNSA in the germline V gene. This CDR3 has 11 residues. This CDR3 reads CASSLRTEAFF. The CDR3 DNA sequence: TGTGCCAGCAGCTTGCGAACTGAAGCTTTCTTT.

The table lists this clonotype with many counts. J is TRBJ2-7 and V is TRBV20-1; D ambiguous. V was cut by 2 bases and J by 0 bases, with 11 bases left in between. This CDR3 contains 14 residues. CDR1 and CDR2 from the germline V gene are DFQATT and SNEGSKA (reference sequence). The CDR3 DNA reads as TGCAGTGCTAGAAGGTACGGCAACTCCTACGAGCAGTACTTC. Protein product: CSARRYGNSYEQYF.

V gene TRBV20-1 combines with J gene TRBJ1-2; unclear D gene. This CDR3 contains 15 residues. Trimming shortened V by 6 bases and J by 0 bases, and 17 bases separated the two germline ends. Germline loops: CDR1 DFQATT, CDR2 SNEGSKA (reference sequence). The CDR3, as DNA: TGCAGTGCCCTAGATGCAGGAATCTCTAACTATGGCTACACCTTC. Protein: CSALDAGISNYGYTF.

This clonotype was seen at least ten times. The CDR3 sequence: CSARPGLDTDTQYF. Here the CDR3 DNA reads TGCAGTGCCAGACCGGGACTAGACACAGATACGCAGTATTTT. The chain links TRBV20-1 to TRBJ2-3, with 8 bases that match TRBD2. The CDR3 extends over 14 amino acids. Germline lookup yields CDR1 DFQATT and CDR2 SNEGSKA (reference sequence). J lost 2 bases, V lost 6 bases, and 7 bases had no gene match.

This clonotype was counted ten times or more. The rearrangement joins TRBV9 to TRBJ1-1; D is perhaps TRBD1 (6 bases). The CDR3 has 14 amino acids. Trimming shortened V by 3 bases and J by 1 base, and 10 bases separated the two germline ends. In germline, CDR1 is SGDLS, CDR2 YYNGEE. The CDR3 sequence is CASSAGEANTEAFF. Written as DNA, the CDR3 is TGTGCCAGCAGCGCAGGGGAAGCGAACACTGAAGCTTTCTTT.

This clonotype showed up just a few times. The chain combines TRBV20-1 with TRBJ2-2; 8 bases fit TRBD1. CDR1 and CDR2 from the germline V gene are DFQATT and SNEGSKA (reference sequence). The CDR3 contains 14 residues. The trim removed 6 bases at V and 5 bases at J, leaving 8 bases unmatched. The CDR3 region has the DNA TGCAGTGCCCCTGGACAGGGAATTACCGGGGAGCTGTTTTTT. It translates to CSAPGQGITGELFF.

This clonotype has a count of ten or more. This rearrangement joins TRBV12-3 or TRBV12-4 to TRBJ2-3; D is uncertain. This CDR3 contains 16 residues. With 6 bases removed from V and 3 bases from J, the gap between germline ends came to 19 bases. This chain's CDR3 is CASSRPGSAVTDTQYF. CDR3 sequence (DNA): TGTGCCAGCAGCCGCCCTGGCAGCGCTGTAACAGATACGCAGTATTTT.

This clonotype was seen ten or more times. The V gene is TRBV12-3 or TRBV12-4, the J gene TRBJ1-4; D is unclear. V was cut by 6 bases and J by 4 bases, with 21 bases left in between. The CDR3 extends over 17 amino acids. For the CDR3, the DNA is TGTGCCAGCAGGGCCGAATTGAGCCGAACCCTTAATGAAAAACTGTTTTTT. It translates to CASRAELSRTLNEKLFF.

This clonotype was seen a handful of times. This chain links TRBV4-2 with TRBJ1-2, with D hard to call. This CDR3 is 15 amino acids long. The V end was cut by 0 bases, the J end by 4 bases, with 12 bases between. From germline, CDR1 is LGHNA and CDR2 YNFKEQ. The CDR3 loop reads CASSQEGSLGYGYTF. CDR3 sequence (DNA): TGTGCCAGCAGCCAAGAAGGCAGCTTGGGCTATGGCTACACCTTC.

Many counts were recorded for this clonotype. The CDR3 loop reads CAWGRGGGTEAFF. In DNA form, the CDR3 reads TGTGCCTGGGGTCGGGGCGGAGGCACTGAAGCTTTCTTT. The J gene is TRBJ1-1, the V gene TRBV30, with a weak D call TRBD1 (5 bases). The CDR3 runs 13 residues. The germline V and J ends were trimmed by 5 bases and 4 bases, with 14 bases remaining between them. Germline V lookup: CDR1 GTSNPN, CDR2 SVGIG (reference sequence). The whole variable domain, remainder taken from reference TRBV30 and TRBJ1-1, is SQTIHQWPATLVQPVGSPLSLECTVEGTSNPNLYWYRQAAGRGLQLLFYSVGIGQISSEVPQNLSASRPQDRQFILSSKKLLLSDSGFYLCAWGRGGGTEAFFGQGTRLTVV.

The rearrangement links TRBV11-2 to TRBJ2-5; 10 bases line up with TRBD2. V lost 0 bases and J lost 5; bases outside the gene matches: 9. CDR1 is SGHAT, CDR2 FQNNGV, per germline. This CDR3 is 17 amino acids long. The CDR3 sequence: CASSLEGVLAGRETQYF. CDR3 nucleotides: TGTGCCAGCAGCTTAGAGGGGGTACTAGCGGGACGCGAGACCCAGTACTTC. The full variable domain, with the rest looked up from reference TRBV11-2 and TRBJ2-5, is EAGVAQSPRYKIIEKRQSVAFWCNPISGHATLYWYQQILGQGPKLLIQFQNNGVVDDSQLPKDRFSAERLKGVDSTLKIQPAKLEDSAVYLCASSLEGVLAGRETQYFGPGTRLLVL.